The 26 T cell receptor beta chains given below trace back to one sample, sequenced in a study of blood T cells in healthy people across ages. The authors ran a second PCR of roughly 6 to 12 cycles using a sample-barcoded 5' primer and a J-beta primer mix. Using its own MiXCR run on the 5' RACE reads, TCRdb lists one record per CDR3 protein. The data hold about 1.7 million distinct CDR3 sequences, with approximately 28% observed a single time. Sequenced sample: blood. These receptor sequences come from a woman between 25 and 40 years old in good health.

The chain uses TRBV5-6 and TRBJ2-7; 9 nucleotides agree with TRBD1. This CDR3 is built from 15 residues. With 2 bases clipped from V and 5 bases from J, the junction kept 8 bases outside the gene matches. Germline CDR1 reads SGHDT; CDR2 reads YYEEEE. This chain's CDR3 is CASSLPGTGNHEQYF. As DNA, the CDR3 is TGTGCCAGCAGCTTACCCGGGACAGGGAATCACGAGCAGTACTTC.

The table lists this clonotype with many counts. CDR3 region: CASRPPGQFGYTF. In nucleotides, the CDR3 is TGTGCCAGCAGGCCGCCGGGACAGTTTGGCTACACCTTC. This chain connects TRBV28 to TRBJ1-2, with 7 bases identical to TRBD1. The germline V gene has CDR1 MDHEN and CDR2 SYDVKM. The CDR3 has 13 amino acids. V lost 6 bases and J lost 7; bases outside the gene matches: 8.

The J gene is TRBJ2-7, the V gene TRBV9; 9 nucleotides align to TRBD2. From germline, CDR1 is SGDLS and CDR2 YYNGEE. V lost 2 bases and J lost 4; bases outside the gene matches: 7. This CDR3 contains 15 residues. This CDR3 is CASSVGTSPRYEQYF. As DNA, the CDR3 is TGTGCCAGCAGCGTGGGGACTAGCCCCCGTTACGAGCAGTACTTC. Supplemented by reference TRBV9 and TRBJ2-7, the full variable domain reads DSGVTQTPKHLITATGQRVTLRCSPRSGDLSVYWYQQSLDQGLQFLIQYYNGEERAKGNILERFSAQQFPDLHSELNLSSLELGDSALYFCASSVGTSPRYEQYFGPGTRLTVT.

On this clonotype: At one boundary the junction diverges from the germline segment, which might be a read error. V and J are TRBV20-1 and TRBJ1-1; D is perhaps TRBD1 (5 bases). This CDR3 has 13 amino acids. CDR1 and CDR2 (germline): DFQATT, SNEGSKA (reference sequence). CDR3 DNA: TGCAGTGCTCTCGGGACGGCGAACACTGACGCTTTCTTT. Encoded protein: CSALGTANTDAFF.

The V call is TRBV6-2 or TRBV6-3, the J call TRBJ2-1, with TRBD2 matching 14 bases. The V and J ends lost 7 bases and 5 bases, in that order; junction bases with no gene match: 16. Germline V lookup: CDR1 MNHEY, CDR2 SVGEGT. This CDR3 region has 19 residues. CDR3 residues: CASTLSPGLAGVLDNEQFF. The CDR3 DNA sequence: TGTGCCAGCACCCTATCCCCGGGACTAGCGGGAGTTCTGGACAATGAGCAGTTCTTC.

This rearrangement joins TRBV15 to TRBJ2-1, with D tentatively TRBD2 (6 bases). The J call is uncertain, as TRBJ2-7 better fits the DNA end. Germline loops: CDR1 LNHNV, CDR2 YYDKDF (reference sequence). The CDR3 spans 16 residues. CDR3 DNA: TGTGCCACCAGCAGCCCGGGTAGGGGAGGCCACAATGAGCAGTACTTC. Protein: CATSSPGRGGHNEQYF.

This clonotype has just a few counts. The V call is TRBV7-9, the J call TRBJ1-2, with 7 nucleotides matching TRBD1. From germline, CDR1 is SEHNR and CDR2 FQNEAQ (reference sequence). Trimming cost V 2 bases and J 6 bases; bases outside gene matches: 12. The CDR3 is made up of 16 amino acids. The CDR3 nucleotides read TGTGCCAGCAGCTTACCCTCCGGGGAAGGGGGCCATGGCTACACCTTC. Protein product: CASSLPSGEGGHGYTF. Using reference TRBV7-9 and TRBJ1-2 for the parts outside the CDR3, the full variable domain is DTGVSQNPRHKITKRGQNVTFRCDPISEHNRLYWYRQTLGQGPEFLTYFQNEAQLEKSRLLSDRFSAERPKGSFSTLEIQRTEQGDSAMYLCASSLPSGEGGHGYTFGSGTRLTVV.

In its sample, this clonotype was seen many times. The CDR3 is CAISEQGGQETQYF. CDR3 coding DNA: TGTGCCATCAGTGAACAGGGAGGGCAGGAGACCCAGTACTTC. The chain joins TRBV10-3 to TRBJ2-5, with a weak D call TRBD2 (7 bases). V was trimmed by 3 bases and J by 5 bases, leaving 13 bases between them. This CDR3 spans 14 amino acids. CDR1 is ENHRY and CDR2 is SYGVKD in the germline V gene.

The gene calls are TRBV12-3 or TRBV12-4 and TRBJ2-2, with D hard to call. V lost 1 base, J lost 7 bases, and 4 bases lay in between. The CDR3 has 12 amino acids. CDR3 residues: CASSLGDGELFF. The CDR3 DNA sequence: TGTGCCAGCAGTTTAGGGGACGGGGAGCTGTTTTTT.

The chain joins TRBV6-5 to TRBJ1-2; a possible D gene is TRBD1 (5 bases). Germline values: CDR1 MNHEY, CDR2 SVGAGI. The CDR3 contains 12 residues. V lost 6 bases, J lost 9 bases, and 14 bases lay in between. CDR3 region: CASSPGGRRYTF. Here the CDR3 DNA reads TGTGCCAGCAGCCCTGGGGGGAGGCGCTACACCTTC.

Here the CDR3 DNA reads TGTGCCAGCAGTTTCCCTGTGGTAGATACGCAGTATTTT. Translating gives CASSFPVVDTQYF. The rearrangement uses TRBV12-3 or TRBV12-4 and TRBJ2-3; D unclear. The CDR3 totals 13 residues. V was trimmed by 3 bases and J by 5 bases, leaving 9 bases between them.

This clonotype turned up a few times. The chain is built from TRBV10-3 and TRBJ2-5; TRBD1 aligns across 7 bases. V was pared by 8 bases and J by 1 base, with 7 bases of the junction left unmatched. CDR3 length equals 14 residues. CDR1 is ENHRY and CDR2 is SYGVKD in the germline V gene. CDR3 in amino acids: CAISSWTGQETQYF. As DNA, the CDR3 is TGTGCCATCTCCAGTTGGACAGGCCAAGAGACCCAGTACTTC.

The genes are TRBV7-9 and TRBJ2-2; 7 nucleotides match TRBD2. The length of the CDR3 is 14 residues. Germline V CDR1 and CDR2: SEHNR, FQNEAQ (reference sequence). With V trimmed by 4 bases and J by 6 bases, 5 bases remained unmatched. CDR3 nucleotides: TGTGCCAGCAGCTCTCTCCGGGGGGCCGGGGAGCTGTTTTTT. It codes for CASSSLRGAGELFF.

This clonotype was detected a few times. The J gene is TRBJ1-2, the V gene TRBV6-5, with D maybe TRBD1 (5 bases). Trimming left V 2 bases short and J 4 bases short, with 8 bases between. The CDR3 runs 13 residues. Germline loops: CDR1 MNHEY, CDR2 SVGAGI. Here the CDR3 reads CASSYRDPYGYTF. The CDR3 bases are TGTGCCAGCAGTTACCGGGACCCCTATGGCTACACCTTC.

This clonotype was seen a handful of times. V and J are TRBV7-3 and TRBJ1-1; D gene unclear. The CDR3 runs 12 residues. Germline V lookup: CDR1 SGHTA, CDR2 FQGTGA. Trimming took 5 bases from V and 5 from J, leaving 9 bases between them. The CDR3 here is CASSRYGTEAFF. The CDR3 nucleotides read TGTGCCAGCAGCCGGTATGGGACTGAAGCTTTCTTT.

The chain employs TRBV11-2 and TRBJ2-5; TRBD2 agrees at 11 bases. The V segment lost 5 bases and the J segment 11 bases; nucleotides outside the gene matches: 10. Looked up from germline, CDR1 is SGHAT and CDR2 is FQNNGV. There are 14 residues in the CDR3. The CDR3 is CASSVPGLAEEQYF. The CDR3 bases are TGTGCCAGCAGCGTACCGGGACTAGCGGAAGAGCAGTACTTC.

This chain connects TRBV11-2 to TRBJ2-2, with 7 positions matching TRBD2. The length of the CDR3 is 16 residues. J lost 4 bases, V lost 2 bases, and 7 bases had no gene match. CDR1 and CDR2 (germline): SGHAT, FQNNGV. The CDR3 sequence: CASSLPLAASTGELFF. The CDR3 DNA sequence: TGTGCCAGCAGCTTACCCCTAGCGGCCAGCACCGGGGAGCTGTTTTTT.

The rearrangement uses TRBV6-6 and TRBJ1-5; 9 positions match TRBD1. J gave up 8 bases and V 5 bases, and 7 bases lay outside the gene matches. Germline loops: CDR1 MNHNY, CDR2 SVGAGI (reference sequence). This CDR3 has 14 residues. CDR3 in DNA: TGTGCCAGCAGTAAGGACAGGGGCGAGGAGCCCCAGCATTTT. The encoded protein is CASSKDRGEEPQHF.

This clonotype appeared a few times. The chain links TRBV12-3 or TRBV12-4 to TRBJ1-4; no clear D gene. V was trimmed by 3 bases and J by 8 bases, leaving 13 bases between them. The CDR3 covers 14 residues. The CDR3 reads CASSFGGTWEKLFF. CDR3 nucleotide sequence: TGTGCCAGCAGTTTCGGAGGCACGTGGGAAAAACTGTTTTTT.

The V and J genes are TRBV7-2 and TRBJ2-3; 11 bases align to TRBD2. Germline values: CDR1 SGHTA, CDR2 FQGNSA. There are 18 residues in the CDR3. The V segment lost 5 bases and the J segment 0 bases; nucleotides outside the gene matches: 10. In DNA, the CDR3 is TGTGCCAGCAGCCTTACTAGCGGGGGCTACCCTAGCACAGATACGCAGTATTTT. Protein: CASSLTSGGYPSTDTQYF.

The chain uses TRBV12-3 or TRBV12-4 and TRBJ2-4; D is unclear. CDR3 length: 14 amino acids. V was shortened by 1 base and J by 1 base, with 5 bases between the two germline ends. This CDR3 is CASSLVQAKNIQYF. CDR3 DNA: TGTGCCAGCAGTTTAGTACAGGCCAAAAACATTCAGTACTTC.

This clonotype was seen a handful of times. This chain uses TRBV5-1 with TRBJ2-1, with 11 bases matching TRBD1. The germline CDR1 and CDR2 sequences are SGHRS and YFSETQ. This CDR3 has 16 residues. V was clipped by 3 bases and J by 4 bases; unmatched bases: 6. In nucleotides, the CDR3 is TGCGCCAGCAGCTCCGGACAGGGGGCAAGTTACAATGAGCAGTTCTTC. This codes for CASSSGQGASYNEQFF. Full variable domain (outside the CDR3, taken from reference TRBV5-1 and TRBJ2-1): KAGVTQTPRYLIKTRGQQVTLSCSPISGHRSVSWYQQTPGQGLQFLFEYFSETQRNKGNFPGRFSGRQFSNSRSEMNVSTLELGDSALYLCASSSGQGASYNEQFFGPGTRLTVL.

The rearrangement links TRBV7-9 to TRBJ2-3; no firm D call. Germline CDR1 is SEHNR and CDR2 is FQNEAQ (reference sequence). V lost 10 bases and J lost 0, with 14 bases in between. The CDR3 has 14 residues. The CDR3 sequence: CATTPSASTDTQYF. The CDR3 DNA sequence: TGTGCCACCACCCCCAGCGCTAGCACAGATACGCAGTATTTT.

The chain couples TRBV6-8 to TRBJ2-1; TRBD1 is a possible D gene (5 bases). The germline V and J ends were trimmed by 10 bases and 9 bases, with 28 bases remaining between them. The CDR3 loop spans 16 amino acids. Germline loops: CDR1 MNHGY, CDR2 SAAAGT. The CDR3 DNA reads as TGTGCCACCGCGCTGGGTGGGGCGGCCAAAGGATTTGAGCAGTTCTTC. Translated, it gives CATALGGAAKGFEQFF.

As DNA, the CDR3 is TGCAGCGTTGCTTGGACACACAATGAGCAGTTCTTC. Translation gives CSVAWTHNEQFF. This chain joins TRBV29-1 and TRBJ2-1; a weak D match, TRBD1 (5 bases). From germline, CDR1 is SQVTM and CDR2 ANQGSEA. Deletions cut 4 bases from V and 5 bases from J, with 9 bases between. The CDR3 consists of 12 residues.

The J gene is TRBJ2-7, the V gene TRBV29-1, with D hard to call. With 8 bases removed from V and 7 bases from J, the gap between germline ends came to 18 bases. CDR1 and CDR2 (germline): SQVTM, ANQGSEA. The CDR3 is 12 residues long. CDR3 amino acids: CSRNGVNNEQYF. For the CDR3, the DNA is TGCAGCCGAAACGGCGTCAACAATGAGCAGTACTTC.